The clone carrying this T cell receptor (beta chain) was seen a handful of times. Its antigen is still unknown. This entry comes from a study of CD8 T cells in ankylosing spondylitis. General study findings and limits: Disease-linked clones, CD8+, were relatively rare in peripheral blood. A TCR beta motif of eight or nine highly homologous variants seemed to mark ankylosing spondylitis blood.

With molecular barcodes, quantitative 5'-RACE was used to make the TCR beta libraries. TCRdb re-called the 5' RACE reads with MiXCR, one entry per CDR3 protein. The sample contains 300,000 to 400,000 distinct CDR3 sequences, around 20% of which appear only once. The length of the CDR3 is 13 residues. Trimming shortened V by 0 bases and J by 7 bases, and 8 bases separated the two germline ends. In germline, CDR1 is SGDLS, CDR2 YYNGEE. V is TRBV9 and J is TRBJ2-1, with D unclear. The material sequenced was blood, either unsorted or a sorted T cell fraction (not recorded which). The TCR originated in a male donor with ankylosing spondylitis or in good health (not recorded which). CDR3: CASSVGQQNEQFF. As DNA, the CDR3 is TGTGCCAGCAGCGTAGGTCAGCAGAATGAGCAGTTCTTC. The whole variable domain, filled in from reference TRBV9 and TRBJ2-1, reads DSGVTQTPKHLITATGQRVTLRCSPRSGDLSVYWYQQSLDQGLQFLIQYYNGEERAKGNILERFSAQQFPDLHSELNLSSLELGDSALYFCASSVGQQNEQFFGPGTRLTVL.